A selection of T cell receptor beta chains follows, all from one sample in a study of cytomegalovirus exposure and HLA in healthy donors. The repertoire was sequenced with immunoSEQ multiplex PCR; TCRdb's copy has only in-frame clones and lacks some. Of under 200,000 clones in the sample, over 80% were seen once. The sample was PBMCs. These receptors were taken from a woman aged 45-59 years in good health and CMV-seropositive. The conserved cysteine and the conserved F or W are not part of the CDR3 here.

v_gene: TRBV4-3; j_gene: TRBJ2-3; CDR3aa: ASSQDRGGTDTQY
v_gene: TRBV18; j_gene: TRBJ2-7; CDR3aa: ASSPTGYEQY
v_gene: TRBV7-2; j_gene: TRBJ2-1; CDR3aa: ASSLEQGASYNEQF
v_gene: TRBV6-6; j_gene: TRBJ1-6; CDR3aa: ASKDRRSYNSPLH
v_gene: TRBV29-1; j_gene: TRBJ1-3; CDR3aa: SVATDTGNTIY
v_gene: TRBV4-2; j_gene: TRBJ2-2; CDR3aa: ASSRASRTGELF
v_gene: TRBV19; j_gene: TRBJ2-4; CDR3aa: ASRYPGKNIQY
v_gene: TRBV2; j_gene: TRBJ2-7; CDR3aa: ASSGTSGYYEQY
v_gene: TRBV18; j_gene: TRBJ1-2; CDR3aa: ASSPDRDYGYT
v_gene: TRBV28; j_gene: TRBJ1-2; CDR3aa: ASSWTGEVNYGYT
v_gene: TRBV28; j_gene: TRBJ2-3; CDR3aa: ASSTPLAGEDTQY
v_gene: TRBV19; j_gene: TRBJ2-2; CDR3aa: ASSRTSGSTTGELF
v_gene: TRBV6-1; j_gene: TRBJ1-2; CDR3aa: ASSEGQNSRPIYGYT
v_gene: TRBV30; j_gene: TRBJ2-1; CDR3aa: ACSGIPNNEQF
v_gene: TRBV25-1; j_gene: TRBJ2-3; CDR3aa: ASSESFGRPTDTQY
v_gene: TRBV5-1; j_gene: TRBJ1-2; CDR3aa: ASSPLIGTGVEGYGYT
v_gene: TRBV7-2; j_gene: TRBJ2-7; CDR3aa: ASSRESGGYEQY
v_gene: TRBV4-3; j_gene: TRBJ2-7; CDR3aa: ASSQASGSDEQY
v_gene: TRBV28; j_gene: TRBJ2-7; CDR3aa: ASSGATGQSYEQY
v_gene: TRBV2; j_gene: TRBJ1-2; CDR3aa: AYVGGAGGGYT
v_gene: TRBV6-5; j_gene: TRBJ1-2; CDR3aa: ASSSAGGAGDGYT
v_gene: TRBV5-4; j_gene: TRBJ2-5; CDR3aa: ASSPGLAGYQETQY
v_gene: TRBV29-1; j_gene: TRBJ1-1; CDR3aa: SSSGGGKDTEAF
v_gene: TRBV19; j_gene: TRBJ1-4; CDR3aa: ASSIGTTNEKLF
v_gene: TRBV6-5; j_gene: TRBJ2-5; CDR3aa: ASKRGGLGETQY
v_gene: TRBV7-6; j_gene: TRBJ2-3; CDR3aa: ASSLGQGTDTQY
v_gene: TRBV4-2; j_gene: TRBJ2-6; CDR3aa: ASSLPARSGANVLT
v_gene: TRBV10-2; j_gene: TRBJ2-7; CDR3aa: ASSIRPEGAPSEQY
v_gene: TRBV5-1; j_gene: TRBJ2-3; CDR3aa: ASSLASTSGGSSDTQY
v_gene: TRBV19; j_gene: TRBJ1-6; CDR3aa: ASKRQGRSPLH
v_gene: TRBV11-2; j_gene: TRBJ2-7; CDR3aa: ASSRRRGPGAYEQY
v_gene: TRBV27; j_gene: TRBJ1-1; CDR3aa: ASSFRVGSEAF
v_gene: TRBV28; j_gene: TRBJ2-7; CDR3aa: ASSLGRQYEQY
v_gene: TRBV7-9; j_gene: TRBJ1-1; CDR3aa: ASRVQDTEAF
v_gene: TRBV25-1; j_gene: TRBJ2-7; CDR3aa: ASSENIDTYEQY
v_gene: TRBV7-3; j_gene: TRBJ2-2; CDR3aa: ASSRNPGGADTGELF
v_gene: TRBV5-6; j_gene: TRBJ2-3; CDR3aa: ASSLEGTARDTQY
v_gene: TRBV30; j_gene: TRBJ1-4; CDR3aa: AWNRDRVGEKLF
v_gene: TRBV6-5; j_gene: TRBJ1-6; CDR3aa: ASSYSIKAVSPLH
v_gene: TRBV6-5; j_gene: TRBJ2-7; CDR3aa: ASSQGHPATYEQY
v_gene: TRBV13; j_gene: TRBJ2-5; CDR3aa: ASSRKVAGEWETQY
v_gene: TRBV7-2; j_gene: TRBJ2-4; CDR3aa: ASSQSNLARDIQY
v_gene: TRBV29-1; j_gene: TRBJ2-5; CDR3aa: SVGGSGQGLGEQY